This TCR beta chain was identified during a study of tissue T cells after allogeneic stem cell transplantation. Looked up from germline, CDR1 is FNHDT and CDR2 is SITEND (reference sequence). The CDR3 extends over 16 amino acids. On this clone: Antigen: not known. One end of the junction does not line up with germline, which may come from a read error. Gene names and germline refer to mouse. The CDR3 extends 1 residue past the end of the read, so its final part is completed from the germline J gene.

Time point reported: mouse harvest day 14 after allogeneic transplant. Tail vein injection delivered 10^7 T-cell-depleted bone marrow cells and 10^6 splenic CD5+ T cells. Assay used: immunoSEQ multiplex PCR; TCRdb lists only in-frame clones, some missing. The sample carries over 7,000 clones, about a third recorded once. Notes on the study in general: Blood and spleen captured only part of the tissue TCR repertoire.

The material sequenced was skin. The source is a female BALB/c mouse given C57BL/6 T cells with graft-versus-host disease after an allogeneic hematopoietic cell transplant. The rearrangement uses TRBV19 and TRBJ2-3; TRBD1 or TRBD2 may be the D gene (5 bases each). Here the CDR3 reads CVSSIVGANSAETLYF. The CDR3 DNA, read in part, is TGTGTCAGCAGTATAGTAGGGGCCAATAGTGCAGAAACGCTGTAT.